The 8 T cell receptor beta chains below come from one sample, sequenced in a study of blood T cell repertoires in COVID-19. Profiling relied on immunoSEQ multiplex PCR, and the TCRdb table lists in-frame clones only, not all of them. Among 200,000 to 250,000 clones listed, approximately 85% were seen once. Sequenced: peripheral blood. Receptor source: a man aged 50-60 years who had recovered from COVID-19.

The rearrangement uses TRBV7-9 and TRBJ2-7, with unresolved D. Germline CDR1 and CDR2: SEHNR and FQNEAQ (reference sequence). V lost 0 bases and J 6 bases, leaving 12 bases between the germline ends. The CDR3 spans 14 residues. In DNA form, the CDR3 reads TGTGCCAGCAGCTTAGCTTTGGTATCCGGCGAGCAGTACTTC. Translated: CASSLALVSGEQYF.

The chain combines TRBV10-1 with TRBJ2-5; TRBD2 is a possible D gene (6 bases). Germline V lookup: CDR1 WNHNN, CDR2 SYGVQD (reference sequence). V lost 3 bases and J 4 bases, leaving 15 bases between the germline ends. This CDR3 is built from 15 residues. This CDR3 is CASSEVAAGRETQYF. The CDR3 bases are TGCGCCAGCAGTGAAGTAGCGGCGGGGCGAGAGACCCAGTACTTC.

The chain carries TRBV7-8 and TRBJ1-6, with a tentative D call TRBD1 (6 bases). The CDR3 consists of 15 residues. CDR1 and CDR2 from the germline V gene are SGHVS and FQNEAQ. V was trimmed by 1 base and J by 9 bases, leaving 13 bases between them. CDR3 sequence reads: CASSLGGQTPSPLHF. In DNA form, the CDR3 reads TGTGCCAGCAGCTTAGGGGGGCAGACGCCTTCACCCCTCCACTTT.

The chain recombines TRBV2 with TRBJ1-5, with 8 bases fitting TRBD1. Germline V gene data show CDR1 as SNHLY and CDR2 as FYNNEI. The CDR3 is 13 residues long. Trimming cost V 8 bases and J 6 bases; bases outside gene matches: 6. The CDR3 DNA is TGTGCCAGCTGGACAGGGAGTACTCAGCCCCAGCATTTT. Its translation is CASWTGSTQPQHF.

This chain connects TRBV4-2 to TRBJ2-5, with 11 positions matching TRBD2. This CDR3 spans 16 amino acids. The germline V gene has CDR1 LGHNA and CDR2 YNFKEQ. The trim removed 0 bases at V and 5 bases at J, leaving 5 bases unmatched. The CDR3 loop reads CASSQDPASGRETQYF. DNA for the CDR3: TGTGCCAGCAGCCAAGACCCGGCTAGCGGGAGGGAGACCCAGTACTTC.

The chain combines TRBV11-2 with TRBJ2-4; D gene unclear. The germline V gene encodes CDR1 SGHAT and CDR2 FQNNGV. This CDR3 has 14 amino acids. Deletions cut 5 bases from V and 0 bases from J, with 8 bases between. The CDR3 region is CASSHIRAKNIQYF. The CDR3 nucleotides read TGTGCCAGCAGCCACATCAGAGCCAAAAACATTCAGTACTTC.

This CDR3 is CASSFLAGGTYEQYF. The CDR3 region has the DNA TGCGCCAGCAGCTTCCTAGCGGGAGGGACCTACGAGCAGTACTTC. The chain has TRBV5-1 and TRBJ2-7; 12 bases line up with TRBD2. CDR3 length: 15 amino acids. V lost 2 bases, J lost 2 bases, and 2 bases stayed unmatched. The V gene's germline CDR1 is SGHRS and CDR2 YFSETQ.

The sample holds one count of this clone. The V gene is TRBV13, the J gene TRBJ2-7; a weak D match, TRBD1 (6 bases). The CDR3 has 13 residues. V lost 1 base, J lost 3 bases, and 7 bases lay in between. Germline CDR1 reads PRHDT; CDR2 reads FYEKMQ (reference sequence). The CDR3 is CASSLDRDYEQYF. The CDR3 nucleotides read TGTGCCAGCAGCTTAGACAGGGACTACGAGCAGTACTTC. Drawing the rest from reference TRBV13 and TRBJ2-7, the complete variable domain is AAGVIQSPRHLIKEKRETATLKCYPIPRHDTVYWYQQGPGQDPQFLISFYEKMQSDKGSIPDRFSAQQFSDYHSELNMSSLELGDSALYFCASSLDRDYEQYFGPGTRLTVT.